This T cell receptor (beta chain) was found in a study of T cells in Graves' hyperthyroidism and ophthalmopathy. Study details: Peripheral blood was taken when the disease was first diagnosed, before any treatment began.

Template material for amplifying TCR beta CDR3 regions consisted of RNA transcripts. First-round RT-PCR with HTBI primers amplified the TCR CDR3 region. From the multiplex PCR reads, TCRdb called clonotypes with MiXCR, one entry per CDR3 protein. This table has approximately 870,000 distinct CDR3 sequences, about 38% appearing once. This clonotype has a count of ten or more. Among the patients, aged 18 to 65, hyperthyroidism was newly diagnosed and had lasted under 2 months. The PBMCs were taken from approximately 9 ml of fresh peripheral blood. The origin of this receptor is a man aged 18 to 29 with Graves' hyperthyroidism. The sample comprised blood.

The CDR3 reads CATSRDLGDSPLHF. Here the CDR3 DNA reads TGTGCCACCAGCAGAGATCTAGGCGATTCACCCCTCCACTTT. This rearrangement joins TRBV15 to TRBJ1-6; D remains unclear. V was pared by 0 bases and J by 8 bases, with 8 bases between. The CDR3 extends over 14 amino acids. Germline V gene data show CDR1 as LNHNV and CDR2 as YYDKDF (reference sequence).